This TCR beta chain was recovered during a study of identifying expanded T cells in peripheral blood. The protocol was immunoSEQ multiplex PCR, while the TCRdb copy is restricted to in-frame clones and leaves out a portion. Of around 120,000 clones in the sample, roughly 90% were seen once. This clone occurred many times. V was pared by 1 base and J by 0 bases, with 6 bases between. This CDR3 comprises 14 residues. CDR1 LNHDA and CDR2 SQIVND come from the germline V gene (reference sequence). The receptor was isolated from a person aged 18 to 70 in good health. The chain employs TRBV19 and TRBJ1-1; D is uncertain. Source material: blood. CDR3 sequence: CASSIGPMNTEAFF. CDR3 sequence (DNA): TGTGCCAGTAGTATAGGACCGATGAACACTGAAGCTTTCTTT.